This passage covers 11 T cell receptor beta chains from one sample sequenced in a study of vaccination and CD4 T cells after COVID-19. These TCRs are of unknown antigen specificity. Sample treatment: approximately nine-day PBMC culture with coronavirus spike peptide pools or control peptides (ViraFEST assay). Cultured CD4+ T cells had their DNA profiled by the Oncomine TCR Beta short-read assay. Each CDR3 protein is one row after TCRdb ran MiXCR on the PCR reads. The table lists about 10,000 distinct CDR3 sequences, about 50% of them singletons, with over 10% in the top ten. The specimen was CD4+ T cells from blood, cultured in vitro. The receptors shown here come from a human donor who had recovered from COVID-19.

The CDR3 sequence: CASSPPSPGNMNTEAFF. CDR3 in DNA: TGTGCCAGCTCACCACCAAGCCCCGGCAATATGAACACTGAAGCTTTCTTT. The chain is built from TRBV18 and TRBJ1-1; D uncertain. Germline CDR1 reads KGHSH; CDR2 reads LQKENI. Trimming cost V 0 bases and J 0 bases, with 14 bases left between them. CDR3 length: 17 amino acids.

This clonotype was observed a few times. The V gene is TRBV7-9, the J gene TRBJ1-2; 7 nucleotides match TRBD1. J lost 4 bases, V lost 3 bases, and 8 bases had no gene match. The CDR3 is 15 residues long. The germline V gene encodes CDR1 SEHNR and CDR2 FQNEAQ (reference sequence). DNA of the CDR3: TGTGCCAGCAGCTTTTTGACAGGGAATGGCTATGGCTACACCTTC. Residues: CASSFLTGNGYGYTF.

This clonotype has a handful of counts. The V call is TRBV5-4, the J call TRBJ2-5; 8 bases fit TRBD2. Germline CDR1 is SGHNT and CDR2 is YYREEE (reference sequence). The CDR3 extends over 15 amino acids. With V trimmed by 0 bases and J by 5 bases, 6 bases remained unmatched. CDR3 DNA: TGTGCCAGCAGCTTGGTTGGGGGACTAGTGGAGACCCAGTACTTC. Its translation is CASSLVGGLVETQYF.

With regard to this clonotype: At one end the junction does not follow the germline gene, possibly because of a read error. This sequence joins TRBV20-1 and TRBJ2-7; TRBD1 agrees at 10 bases. The CDR3 spans 15 residues. Germline loops: CDR1 DFQATT, CDR2 SNEGSKA (reference sequence). The CDR3 nucleotides are TGCGGTGCTAGAGATTCGGGACAGGGGTTCTACGAGCAGTACTTC. This translates into CGARDSGQGFYEQYF.

This chain joins TRBV6-2 or TRBV6-3 and TRBJ2-7; TRBD2 aligns across 10 bases. Germline-derived CDR1 and CDR2 are MNHEY and SVGEGT. Germline trimming cut 10 bases from V and 4 bases from J; bases unmatched to any gene: 7. The CDR3 totals 13 residues. CDR3 sequence (DNA): TGTGCCACCGGGACTAGCGTCCCATACGAGCAGTACTTC. Translating it yields CATGTSVPYEQYF.

V is TRBV7-6 and J is TRBJ2-1; D tentatively fits TRBD1 or TRBD2 (5 bases each). The CDR3 covers 14 residues. V lost 1 base and J lost 7, with 11 bases in between. Germline V gene lookup returns CDR1 SGHVS and CDR2 FNYEAQ. The CDR3 loop is CASSLGGSGNEQFF. Written as DNA, the CDR3 is TGTGCCAGCAGCTTAGGGGGCTCGGGGAATGAGCAGTTCTTC.

This clonotype is categorized as medium-sized (0.01 to 0.1%). The chain recombines TRBV7-9 with TRBJ2-7; D uncertain. Trimming left V 5 bases short and J 1 base short, with 9 bases between. Germline assignment: CDR1 SEHNR and CDR2 FQNEAQ (reference sequence). The CDR3 is 13 amino acids. CDR3: CASSRDGSYEQYF. CDR3 DNA sequence: TGTGCCAGCAGCCGCGACGGTTCCTACGAGCAGTACTTC.

V gene TRBV20-1 combines with J gene TRBJ1-5; D unclear. Germline CDR1 is DFQATT and CDR2 is SNEGSKA (reference sequence). Trimming shortened V by 3 bases and J by 0 bases, and 12 bases separated the two germline ends. This CDR3 region has 15 residues. CDR3 sequence (DNA): TGCAGTGCTAGCAAAGGTGGTTATAGCAATCAGCCCCAGCATTTT. Its translation: CSASKGGYSNQPQHF.

This clonotype is a singleton in its sample. The V gene is TRBV18, the J gene TRBJ2-3, with D uncertain. This CDR3 is 12 amino acids long. V shed 3 bases and J shed 5 bases, with 6 bases lying between them. The V gene's germline CDR1 is KGHSH and CDR2 LQKENI. The CDR3 is CASSPVKDTQYF. CDR3 bases: TGTGCCAGCTCACCGGTTAAAGATACGCAGTATTTT.

Here the CDR3 DNA reads TGTGCCAGCAGTCCCACACCTACTTACTCCTACGAGCAGTACTTC. The encoded protein is CASSPTPTYSYEQYF. The chain employs TRBV6-1 and TRBJ2-7; D not certain. Trimming left V 5 bases short and J 0 bases short, with 14 bases between. The CDR3 totals 15 residues. Germline CDR1 MNHNS, CDR2 SASEGT.

The V call is TRBV20-1, the J call TRBJ1-1; TRBD1 aligns across 8 bases. The germline V gene encodes CDR1 DFQATT and CDR2 SNEGSKA (reference sequence). Trimming removed 3 bases from V and 0 bases from J; junction bases left unmatched: 12. This CDR3 is 17 amino acids long. CDR3 loop: CSASPATGGLMNTEAFF. Here the CDR3 DNA reads TGCAGTGCTAGCCCCGCAACAGGGGGATTAATGAACACTGAAGCTTTCTTT.